Listed below are T cell receptor beta chains from one sample, sequenced in a study of shared clonotypes between healthy human individuals. Repertoires were generated with immunoSEQ multiplex PCR, while TCRdb's copy carries only in-frame clones and drops some. The table shows some 650,000 clones, with approximately 97% occurring only once. Sequencing was performed on naive CD4+ T cells sorted from blood. The receptors come from a woman aged 25 to 39 in good health. Each CDR3 is given with its conserved first and last residue. D genes are given only for firm matches. Where a row states a size, it is once, few, many or the class of an expanded clone; other rows omit it.

NA	TRBV18	TRBJ2-3	NA	TGTGCCAGCTCACCACCGACAGGCGCTAGCACAGATACGCAGTATTTT	CASSPPTGASTDTQYF
TRBD1	TRBV7-9	TRBJ1-2	NA	TGTGCCAGCAGCAACAGGGGGATTCGGGGCTACACCTTC	CASSNRGIRGYTF
NA	TRBV7-9	TRBJ1-1	NA	TGTGCCAGCAGCTTGGAGGGCTGGGACACTGAAGCTTTCTTT	CASSLEGWDTEAFF
NA	TRBV6-1	TRBJ1-5	NA	TGTGCCAGCATTCGCGAAAGCAATCAGCCCCAGCATTTT	CASIRESNQPQHF
NA	TRBV5-1	TRBJ2-2	NA	TGCGCCAGCAGCTCAGAGGTGAACACCGGGGAGCTGTTTTTT	CASSSEVNTGELFF
TRBD2	TRBV2	TRBJ2-7	NA	TGTGCCAGCAGTGAAGGGAGCGGGGTCTACGAGCAGTACTTC	CASSEGSGVYEQYF
TRBD2	TRBV28	TRBJ2-1	NA	TGTGCCAGCAGTTATTTTCGGACTAGCGGGAGGTACCAGTTCTTC	CASSYFRTSGRYQFF
NA	TRBV7-2	TRBJ1-2	NA	TGTGCCAGCAGCCTTACCCCCACACAGGGTGGTGGCTACACCTTC	CASSLTPTQGGGYTF
NA	TRBV14	TRBJ1-4	once	TGTGCCAGCAGCCAGAGGACCGGGTCCCTCCGGTTTTTT	CASSQRTGSLRFF
TRBD2	TRBV5-1	TRBJ2-3	once	TGCGCCAGCAGCTTCACCCCTTTGCGGACTAGCGGGAGGAGGAGCACAGATACGCAGTATTTT	CASSFTPLRTSGRRSTDTQYF
NA	TRBV9	TRBJ2-5	NA	TGTGCCAGCAGCGTAGCTTACGCCCACCGGGGGGAGACCCAGTACTTC	CASSVAYAHRGETQYF